A single sample gave rise to the 29 T cell receptor beta chains below, sequenced in a study of T cell repertoires in cytomegalovirus infection. TCRdb redid the calling of the reads with MiXCR, one entry per CDR3 protein. The sample has more than 650,000 distinct CDR3 sequences, roughly 35% seen once. Sequencing was performed on PBMCs. Receptors were obtained from a human donor in good health (CMV status not recorded). Some clones in this sample may be carry-over from other donors' samples.

The chain combines TRBV15 with TRBJ1-5; 9 bases are shared with TRBD1. Looked up from germline, CDR1 is LNHNV and CDR2 is YYDKDF (reference sequence). V was clipped by 3 bases and J by 7 bases; unmatched bases: 4. There are 14 residues in the CDR3. DNA of the CDR3: TGTGCCACCAGCAGGGACAGGGGTGGACAGCCCCAGCATTTT. Its protein product is CATSRDRGGQPQHF.

The chain joins TRBV12-3 or TRBV12-4 to TRBJ2-2; no clear D gene. The V end was cut by 7 bases, the J end by 5 bases, with 5 bases between. The CDR3 is 11 residues long. The CDR3 sequence: CASTPTGELFF. In DNA form, the CDR3 reads TGTGCCAGCACCCCTACCGGGGAGCTGTTTTTT.

DNA for the CDR3: TGTGCCAGCAGCTGGGGGGAACTCGGCGGCTACACCTTC. Amino acids: CASSWGELGGYTF. The chain combines TRBV7-6 with TRBJ1-2; maybe TRBD1 (5 bases). Germline V CDR1 and CDR2: SGHVS, FNYEAQ. The V and J ends lost 4 bases and 8 bases respectively, with 14 bases between them. The CDR3 consists of 13 residues.

This sequence joins TRBV10-2 and TRBJ1-4, with D unresolved. The CDR3 consists of 12 residues. From germline, CDR1 is WSHSY and CDR2 SAAADI. V dropped 10 bases and J dropped 7 bases, with 13 bases sitting between them. The CDR3 protein is CATGRSVEKLFF. CDR3 nucleotide sequence: TGCGCCACAGGACGGTCCGTTGAAAAACTGTTTTTT.

This clonotype was recorded many times. The CDR3 DNA follows: TGTGCCAGCAGCTTAAGTAACGGACAGGTCCAAAGGGGAAAGGGCTACACCTTC. Protein product: CASSLSNGQVQRGKGYTF. The chain couples TRBV7-8 to TRBJ1-2; 7 bases line up with TRBD1. The CDR3 sequence is 18 residues long. In germline, CDR1 is SGHVS, CDR2 FQNEAQ. Germline trimming cut 2 bases from V and 8 bases from J; bases unmatched to any gene: 20.

J is TRBJ2-3 and V is TRBV20-1; TRBD2 matches at 10 bases. V dropped 4 bases and J dropped 4; count of bases not matched to a gene: 11. The CDR3 covers 16 residues. Germline CDR1 is DFQATT and CDR2 is SNEGSKA (reference sequence). The DNA of the CDR3 is TGCAGTGCTAACCGAGCTTCTAGCGGGAGTGCAGATACGCAGTATTTT. Protein: CSANRASSGSADTQYF.

The count of this clonotype is one. V usage is TRBV6-5 and J usage is TRBJ1-6; TRBD1 matches 7 bases. J gave up 7 bases and V 6 bases, and 15 bases lay outside the gene matches. The germline V gene has CDR1 MNHEY and CDR2 SVGAGI. The CDR3 runs 17 residues. The CDR3: CASSLETGQADNSPLHF. CDR3 DNA: TGTGCCAGCAGCCTAGAAACCGGACAGGCCGACAATTCACCCCTCCACTTT.

Only a few counts were recorded for this clonotype. The chain carries TRBV15 and TRBJ2-2; D gene uncertain. Trimming left V 7 bases short and J 6 bases short, with 15 bases between. CDR1 is LNHNV and CDR2 is YYDKDF in the germline V gene (reference sequence). CDR3 length equals 14 residues. The CDR3 DNA sequence: TGTGCCACCACTTGGAACCGCGGTGCCGGGGAGCTGTTTTTT. Its protein product is CATTWNRGAGELFF.

Ten or more counts support this clonotype. V and J are TRBV28 and TRBJ2-7; 8 bases fit TRBD1. CDR3 length: 15 residues. V was pared by 6 bases and J by 2 bases, with 9 bases of the junction left unmatched. The germline gives CDR1 MDHEN, CDR2 SYDVKM. DNA of the CDR3: TGTGCCAGCAGCTCGCCCGGGACAGGAACCTACGAGCAGTACTTC. The encoded protein is CASSSPGTGTYEQYF.

The V and J genes are TRBV10-3 and TRBJ1-5, with D possibly TRBD1 on 5 matching bases. The CDR3 contains 14 residues. The germline V gene has CDR1 ENHRY and CDR2 SYGVKD. The V end lost 4 bases, the J end lost 0 bases, and 7 bases lay between the germline ends. CDR3 DNA: TGTGCCATCAGTGGCAGGGATAGCAATCAGCCCCAGCATTTT. Its protein is CAISGRDSNQPQHF.

The genes are TRBV12-3 or TRBV12-4 and TRBJ2-3, with D possibly being TRBD1 (7 bases). The CDR3 spans 11 residues. V gave up 5 bases and J gave up 11 bases, with 11 bases separating them. The CDR3 DNA reads as TGTGCCAGCAGTCAGCAGGGGGGGCAGTATTTT. Its translation is CASSQQGGQYF.

The chain joins TRBV28 to TRBJ1-6; D not certain. Germline V CDR1 and CDR2: MDHEN, SYDVKM. The CDR3 consists of 15 residues. Trimming took 4 bases from V and 0 from J, leaving 7 bases between them. The CDR3 reads CASSSGSSYNSPLHF. CDR3 DNA: TGTGCCAGCAGTTCGGGGAGCTCCTATAATTCACCCCTCCACTTT.

V and J are TRBV25-1 and TRBJ2-7; 8 nucleotides agree with TRBD1. CDR1 is MGHDK and CDR2 is SYGVNS in the germline V gene. The CDR3 covers 16 residues. The V and J ends lost 2 bases and 0 bases, in that order; junction bases with no gene match: 6. The CDR3 reads CASSEGQGEASYEQYF. For the CDR3, the DNA is TGTGCCAGCAGTGAAGGACAGGGTGAAGCCTCCTACGAGCAGTACTTC.

This clonotype has more than one count but fewer than ten. CDR3 coding DNA: TGTGCCAGCAGTTCCTACAGGGGTGATTTCAGCAATCAGCCCCAGCATTTT. Amino acid sequence: CASSSYRGDFSNQPQHF. This sequence joins TRBV12-3 or TRBV12-4 and TRBJ1-5; TRBD1 matches 7 bases. V lost 4 bases and J lost 1; bases outside the gene matches: 10. The CDR3 is made up of 17 amino acids.

The chain is built from TRBV5-5 and TRBJ1-2, with D unclear. Germline V lookup: CDR1 SGHKS, CDR2 YYEKEE (reference sequence). The V gene lost 0 bases and the J gene lost 1 base, with 13 bases spanning the gap. This CDR3 has 16 amino acids. Here the CDR3 reads CASSLGFSGLNYGYTF. In nucleotides, the CDR3 is TGTGCCAGCAGCTTGGGGTTCAGCGGACTTAACTATGGCTACACCTTC. The full variable domain, with the rest looked up from reference TRBV5-5 and TRBJ1-2, is DAGVTQSPTHLIKTRGQQVTLRCSPISGHKSVSWYQQVLGQGPQFIFQYYEKEERGRGNFPDRFSARQFPNYSSELNVNALLLGDSALYLCASSLGFSGLNYGYTFGSGTRLTVV.

The genes are TRBV12-3 or TRBV12-4 and TRBJ1-3, with D possibly matching TRBD1 (5 bases). CDR3 length: 16 residues. The germline V and J ends were trimmed by 2 bases and 0 bases, with 11 bases remaining between them. The DNA of the CDR3 is TGTGCCAGCAGTTTAAGGGGCCCCAACTCTGGAAACACCATATATTTT. It specifies CASSLRGPNSGNTIYF.

Points on this clonotype: This likely comes from a read error, as the CDR3 has no conserved phenylalanine or tryptophan at its end. This chain uses TRBV27 with TRBJ2-1; 13 bases map to TRBD2. This CDR3 contains 17 residues. Germline loops: CDR1 MNHEY, CDR2 SMNVEV (reference sequence). The V gene end was trimmed by 4 bases and the J gene end by 3 bases; junction bases not matched to a gene: 6. CDR3 in amino acids: CASSYRLAGGVYNEQFL. In DNA form, the CDR3 reads TGTGCCAGCAGTTACCGACTAGCGGGAGGTGTCTACAATGAGCAGTTCTTA.

This clonotype occurred a few times. CDR3 nucleotide sequence: TGTGCCAGCAGTGAAGCCGGGACAGGAGTCTCTGGGGCCAACGTCCTGACTTTC. Translating gives CASSEAGTGVSGANVLTF. This chain connects TRBV6-1 to TRBJ2-6, with TRBD1 matching over 8 bases. The V gene's germline CDR1 is MNHNS and CDR2 SASEGT. The J segment lost 0 bases and the V segment lost 0 bases, leaving 4 bases of the junction unmatched. This CDR3 is built from 18 residues.

There are a few counts of this clonotype. The chain joins TRBV9 to TRBJ2-6, with D perhaps assigned TRBD1 or TRBD2 (5 bases each). CDR1 SGDLS and CDR2 YYNGEE come from the germline V gene. The V end was cut by 1 base, the J end by 0 bases, with 11 bases between. The CDR3 has 17 amino acids. The CDR3 DNA reads TGTGCCAGCAGCGTATCTAGGGACCTCTCTGGGGCCAACGTCCTGACTTTC. Protein: CASSVSRDLSGANVLTF.

The chain couples TRBV29-1 to TRBJ2-7; possible D gene TRBD2, 6 bases. CDR3 length: 13 amino acids. V lost 6 bases and J 6 bases, leaving 18 bases between the germline ends. In germline, CDR1 is SQVTM, CDR2 ANQGSEA. The CDR3, as DNA: TGCAGCGTCGCCCCGACTAGTATTCGCGAGCAGTACTTC. This gives the protein CSVAPTSIREQYF.

The chain carries TRBV10-3 and TRBJ1-3, with D tentatively TRBD1 (6 bases). The CDR3 loop spans 14 amino acids. Between the trimmed V and J ends, which lost 8 bases and 2 bases, there was a span of 13 bases. CDR1 and CDR2 from the germline V gene are ENHRY and SYGVKD. The CDR3 bases are TGTGCCATCGGGGGGGCTATAACTGGAAACACCATATATTTT. Translation: CAIGGAITGNTIYF.

The rearrangement uses TRBV7-2 and TRBJ1-3; D remains ambiguous. With 1 base removed from V and 0 bases from J, the gap between germline ends came to 10 bases. The CDR3 is 16 amino acids. Germline V gives CDR1 SGHTA, CDR2 FQGNSA. CDR3 bases: TGTGCCAGCAGCTTAGTGCCGAACCGCTCTGGAAACACCATATATTTT. Encoded protein: CASSLVPNRSGNTIYF.

The chain joins TRBV7-2 to TRBJ1-5; 10 bases are a match to TRBD1. CDR3 length: 16 amino acids. The V gene's germline CDR1 is SGHTA and CDR2 FQGNSA. The J segment lost 6 bases and the V segment lost 2 bases, leaving 7 bases of the junction unmatched. This CDR3 reads CASSLLGTGVGQPQHF. CDR3 coding DNA: TGTGCCAGCAGCTTACTTGGGACAGGGGTAGGTCAGCCCCAGCATTTT.

The rearrangement links TRBV12-3 or TRBV12-4 to TRBJ1-1, with a possible D match to TRBD1 (5 bases). Trimming cost V 3 bases and J 0 bases, with 11 bases left between them. This CDR3 spans 15 amino acids. CDR3 DNA: TGTGCCAGCAGTTTGCCAGGGATGATGAACACTGAAGCTTTCTTT. Its protein product is CASSLPGMMNTEAFF.

CDR3 in DNA: TGTGCCAGCAGCTTAGTGGGGGCCGACAGCCCCCAAGAGACCCAGTACTTC. It codes for CASSLVGADSPQETQYF. The gene calls are TRBV7-9 and TRBJ2-5; D might be TRBD1 (6 bases). Trimming shortened V by 1 base and J by 1 base, and 16 bases separated the two germline ends. The CDR3 covers 17 residues. Germline assignment: CDR1 SEHNR and CDR2 FQNEAQ (reference sequence).

This sequence joins TRBV28 and TRBJ2-4; D may be TRBD1 (5 bases). Germline V lookup: CDR1 MDHEN, CDR2 SYDVKM. The CDR3 loop spans 14 amino acids. Trimming cost V 2 bases and J 6 bases, with 11 bases left between them. CDR3 in DNA: TGTGCCAGCAGTTTAGGGGCCACGGGAAACATTCAGTACTTC. It specifies CASSLGATGNIQYF. Full variable domain (remainder filled in from reference TRBV28 and TRBJ2-4): DVKVTQSSRYLVKRTGEKVFLECVQDMDHENMFWYRQDPGLGLRLIYFSYDVKMKEKGDIPEGYSVSREKKERFSLILESASTNQTSMYLCASSLGATGNIQYFGAGTRLSVL.

Note on this clonotype: The CDR3 end shows no conserved phenylalanine or tryptophan, and so a read error is likely. The rearrangement joins TRBV7-8 to TRBJ2-3; no reliable D call. This CDR3 is 14 amino acids long. Germline-derived CDR1 and CDR2 are SGHVS and FQNEAQ. The CDR3 DNA reads TGTGCCAGCAGCTTACGTCAGACCACAGAGACGCAGTATTGT. This sequence encodes CASSLRQTTETQYC.

In this sample, this clonotype turned up a few times. The rearrangement links TRBV28 to TRBJ1-1; the D gene is possibly TRBD1 (6 bases). Germline V gives CDR1 MDHEN, CDR2 SYDVKM. This CDR3 is built from 18 residues. Trimming stripped 10 bases from V and 3 bases from J, with 30 bases between. The CDR3 is CATQPRVLGGYLDTEAFF. The CDR3 DNA follows: TGTGCCACCCAGCCGAGAGTGCTAGGGGGGTATTTGGACACTGAAGCTTTCTTT.

This clonotype was detected a few times. The chain employs TRBV7-2 and TRBJ2-3; TRBD2 matches 12 bases. Germline V gives CDR1 SGHTA, CDR2 FQGNSA. V was pared by 4 bases and J by 4 bases, with 6 bases of the junction left unmatched. This CDR3 is built from 16 residues. CDR3 in amino acids: CASSSGLAGAADTQYF. CDR3 nucleotides: TGTGCCAGCAGCTCGGGACTAGCGGGTGCGGCAGATACGCAGTATTTT.